The 28 T cell receptor beta chains below come from one sample, sequenced in a study of blood T cells in healthy people across ages. The authors ran a second PCR of roughly 7 to 11 cycles using a sample-barcoded 5' primer and a J-beta primer mix. One entry per CDR3 protein results from TCRdb running MiXCR on the 5' RACE reads. The sample carries 580,000 or so distinct CDR3 sequences, about 45% recorded once. What was sequenced was blood. The receptor set was obtained from a man of 80 years or more in good health.

In its sample, this clonotype was seen a few times. The chain joins TRBV5-1 to TRBJ1-2; D perhaps matches TRBD1 (6 bases). The CDR3 extends over 13 amino acids. The V and J ends lost 0 bases and 8 bases respectively, with 11 bases between them. Germline V gene lookup returns CDR1 SGHRS and CDR2 YFSETQ. CDR3 sequence reads: CASSLVEGGGYTF. CDR3 in DNA: TGCGCCAGCAGCTTGGTGGAGGGGGGCGGCTACACCTTC.

The rearrangement uses TRBV27 and TRBJ2-6; unclear D gene. Trimming took off 6 bases at V and 2 bases at J, with 5 bases between the two ends. Germline V lookup: CDR1 MNHEY, CDR2 SMNVEV (reference sequence). This CDR3 region has 13 residues. CDR3 nucleotides: TGTGCCAGCAGCCGTACTGGGGCCAACGTCCTGACTTTC. Protein: CASSRTGANVLTF.

This clonotype was recorded at least ten times. This rearrangement joins TRBV6-5 to TRBJ1-2, with a weak D call TRBD1 (5 bases). Germline CDR1 MNHEY, CDR2 SVGAGI. The CDR3 is 15 amino acids. Trimming stripped 0 bases from V and 4 bases from J, with 12 bases between. The CDR3 nucleotides are TGTGCCAGCAGTTACTCCCTAGGGGTCGGCTATGGCTACACCTTC. This translates into CASSYSLGVGYGYTF.

This clonotype was found a few times. The V and J genes are TRBV7-2 and TRBJ2-6; a possible D gene is TRBD1 (5 bases). The CDR3 runs 15 residues. V lost 5 bases and J 8 bases, leaving 16 bases between the germline ends. The germline gives CDR1 SGHTA, CDR2 FQGNSA. CDR3 in amino acids: CASSRDDSPSNVLTF. DNA for the CDR3: TGTGCCAGCAGCCGAGACGACAGTCCGTCCAACGTCCTGACTTTC.

The chain uses TRBV6-4 and TRBJ2-3; D remains ambiguous. CDR3 length: 15 residues. In germline, CDR1 is MRHNA, CDR2 SNTAGT. Between the trimmed V and J ends, which lost 3 bases and 1 base, there was a span of 11 bases. The CDR3: CASSDSFAGTDTQYF. The CDR3 DNA reads as TGTGCCAGCAGTGATTCTTTTGCGGGCACAGATACGCAGTATTTT.

This clonotype was recorded many times. The rearrangement joins TRBV10-3 to TRBJ1-2, with D hard to call. The germline CDR1 and CDR2 sequences are ENHRY and SYGVKD. V was cut by 2 bases and J by 2 bases, with 9 bases left in between. The CDR3 sequence is 14 residues long. CDR3 DNA: TGTGCCATCAGTGAGAACGGAGAAAACTATGGCTACACCTTC. Residues: CAISENGENYGYTF.

This clonotype was seen more than once but under ten times. The J gene is TRBJ1-1, the V gene TRBV29-1; D may be TRBD1 (5 bases). Deletions cut 6 bases from V and 3 bases from J, with 14 bases between. Germline CDR1 reads SQVTM; CDR2 reads ANQGSEA. The CDR3 runs 13 residues. The DNA of the CDR3 is TGCAGCGTCCTGACAGATAAGGACACTGAAGCTTTCTTT. As protein: CSVLTDKDTEAFF. Full variable domain (rest looked up from reference TRBV29-1 and TRBJ1-1): SAVISQKPSRDICQRGTSLTIQCQVDSQVTMMFWYRQQPGQSLTLIATANQGSEATYESGFVIDKFPISRPNLTFSTLTVSNMSPEDSSIYLCSVLTDKDTEAFFGQGTRLTVV.

J is TRBJ2-1 and V is TRBV2; perhaps TRBD1 as D (6 bases). Germline CDR1 is SNHLY and CDR2 is FYNNEI. The CDR3 consists of 15 residues. V was clipped by 4 bases and J by 4 bases, with 14 bases between them. The CDR3 sequence is CASSARDTHYNEQFF. The CDR3 DNA follows: TGTGCCAGCAGTGCCCGGGACACCCATTACAATGAGCAGTTCTTC. Variable domain in full (rest from reference TRBV2 and TRBJ2-1): EPEVTQTPSHQVTQMGQEVILRCVPISNHLYFYWYRQILGQKVEFLVSFYNNEISEKSEIFDDQFSVERPDGSNFTLKIRSTKLEDSAMYFCASSARDTHYNEQFFGPGTRLTVL.

This chain uses TRBV9 with TRBJ2-7; 13 nucleotides line up with TRBD2. Trimming at V came to 4 bases and at J to 3 bases, leaving 16 bases not matched to a gene. Germline values: CDR1 SGDLS, CDR2 YYNGEE. CDR3 length equals 19 residues. CDR3 sequence (DNA): TGTGCCAGCAGCTCCCGGACTAGCGGGGGCGCGAGGCTCATCTACGAGCAGTACTTC. This sequence encodes CASSSRTSGGARLIYEQYF.

This clonotype was recorded a few times. The V and J genes are TRBV12-3 or TRBV12-4 and TRBJ1-2, with D unclear. The CDR3 totals 15 residues. Trimming shortened V by 5 bases and J by 5 bases, and 18 bases separated the two germline ends. This chain's CDR3 is CASSPWTEVGYGYTF. CDR3 bases: TGTGCCAGCAGTCCATGGACGGAGGTGGGATATGGCTACACCTTC.

The chain is built from TRBV20-1 and TRBJ2-1, with D perhaps TRBD2 (6 bases). Trimming removed 7 bases at V and 11 bases at J, with 15 bases between. The CDR3 sequence is 11 residues long. Germline V gene data show CDR1 as DFQATT and CDR2 as SNEGSKA (reference sequence). CDR3 bases: TGCAGTGATCCCCTGGGGGGACAGCAGTTCTTC. Residues: CSDPLGGQQFF.

The chain uses TRBV10-3 and TRBJ1-2; no reliable D call. Germline CDR1 ENHRY, CDR2 SYGVKD. Trimming removed 3 bases at V and 4 bases at J, with 3 bases between. This CDR3 has 11 amino acids. The CDR3: CAISDSYGYTF. In DNA, the CDR3 is TGTGCCATCAGTGATAGCTATGGCTACACCTTC.

The V and J genes are TRBV4-2 and TRBJ2-1, with D unclear. The V gene lost 3 bases and the J gene lost 13 bases, with 19 bases spanning the gap. The V gene's germline CDR1 is LGHNA and CDR2 YNFKEQ. This CDR3 spans 14 amino acids. In DNA, the CDR3 is TGTGCCAGCAGCCAGGGAACCTTAAGGGCTCTTCAGTTCTTC. This encodes CASSQGTLRALQFF.

This chain connects TRBV5-1 to TRBJ2-2; no firm D call. Germline CDR1 is SGHRS and CDR2 is YFSETQ. This CDR3 spans 15 amino acids. V was trimmed by 5 bases and J by 4 bases, leaving 15 bases between them. In DNA form, the CDR3 reads TGCGCCAGCAGTACGCCACAGCTGGGCACCGGGGAGCTGTTTTTT. This sequence encodes CASSTPQLGTGELFF.

This clonotype showed up just a few times. Being one base from a much bigger clone, this may be a read error. The V gene is TRBV6-5, the J gene TRBJ2-7, with TRBD2 identical over 8 bases. Trimming at V came to 2 bases and at J to 3 bases, leaving 6 bases not matched to a gene. Germline V gene data show CDR1 as MNHEY and CDR2 as SVGAGI. The CDR3 contains 15 residues. CDR3 residues: CASSYAKRENYEQYF. The DNA of the CDR3 is TGTGCCAGCAGTTACGCGAAGCGGGAGAACTACGAGCAGTACTTC.

The chain has TRBV29-1 and TRBJ2-3, with D possibly matching TRBD2 (6 bases). Between the trimmed V and J ends, which lost 0 bases and 2 bases, there was a span of 12 bases. Germline V lookup: CDR1 SQVTM, CDR2 ANQGSEA. The CDR3 spans 15 residues. This CDR3 is CSVEDPEGSTDTQYF. The CDR3 DNA sequence: TGCAGCGTTGAAGATCCGGAGGGGTCCACAGATACGCAGTATTTT.

This clonotype has a count of ten or more. This chain links TRBV6-6 with TRBJ1-5; no clear D gene. V lost 0 bases and J lost 0, with 9 bases in between. The CDR3 runs 16 residues. CDR1 and CDR2 (germline): MNHNY, SVGAGI (reference sequence). The CDR3 nucleotides are TGTGCCAGCAGTTACTCGAACGGATATAGCAATCAGCCCCAGCATTTT. Its translation: CASSYSNGYSNQPQHF.

Here the CDR3 DNA reads TGTGCCAGCAGACCCGGACAGAACACTGAAGCTTTCTTT. Translated: CASRPGQNTEAFF. V usage is TRBV7-3 and J usage is TRBJ1-1; perhaps TRBD1 as D (5 bases). V was pared by 6 bases and J by 1 base, with 9 bases between. The CDR3 runs to 13 residues. The germline gives CDR1 SGHTA, CDR2 FQGTGA.

This chain joins TRBV4-3 and TRBJ2-5; D not certain. The CDR3 consists of 13 residues. Germline values: CDR1 LGHNA, CDR2 YSLEER. Trimming left V 0 bases short and J 3 bases short, with 5 bases between. The CDR3 sequence is CASSQEVKETQYF. Here the CDR3 DNA reads TGCGCCAGCAGCCAAGAAGTAAAAGAGACCCAGTACTTC.

As concerns this clonotype: The junction does not match germline at one end; this may be a read error. The V call is TRBV6-5, the J call TRBJ2-7; the D gene could be TRBD1 or TRBD2 (7 bases each). The CDR3 has 14 amino acids. Germline loops: CDR1 MNHEY, CDR2 SVGAGI. As DNA, the CDR3 is TGTACCAGCAGGGAAAGACAGGGAGGGCACGAGCAGTACTTC. Translating it yields CTSRERQGGHEQYF.

This clonotype has a single count. The chain links TRBV7-2 to TRBJ2-4; 8 bases line up with TRBD1. The length of the CDR3 is 13 residues. CDR1 and CDR2 from the germline V gene are SGHTA and FQGNSA. V lost 3 bases to trimming and J lost 13 bases; unmatched junction nucleotides: 8. CDR3 loop: CASSFDRGRKQYF. CDR3 nucleotides: TGTGCCAGCAGCTTTGACAGGGGACGCAAGCAGTACTTC.

The chain combines TRBV7-2 with TRBJ2-3; D might be TRBD1 or TRBD2, each matching 5 bases. The length of the CDR3 is 15 residues. V was trimmed by 5 bases and J by 2 bases, leaving 14 bases between them. Looked up from germline, CDR1 is SGHTA and CDR2 is FQGNSA. The CDR3 protein is CASSLSGTFTDTQYF. CDR3 in DNA: TGTGCCAGCAGCCTATCCGGGACCTTCACAGATACGCAGTATTTT.

This clonotype has a count of ten or more. The chain couples TRBV12-3 or TRBV12-4 to TRBJ2-7, with D possibly matching TRBD1 (6 bases). This CDR3 comprises 13 residues. Trimming took 8 bases from V and 0 from J, leaving 11 bases between them. The CDR3 spells CASAWDISYEQYF. CDR3 coding DNA: TGTGCCAGCGCCTGGGACATCTCCTACGAGCAGTACTTC.

This clonotype was seen only a few times. The chain combines TRBV4-3 with TRBJ2-7, with D hard to call. Germline V CDR1 and CDR2: LGHNA, YSLEER. This CDR3 contains 15 residues. Trimming cost V 0 bases and J 2 bases, with 11 bases left between them. Written as DNA, the CDR3 is TGCGCCAGCAGCCAAGACACCCAGTGGGCCTACGAGCAGTACTTC. Translated, it gives CASSQDTQWAYEQYF.

The V call is TRBV5-1, the J call TRBJ1-2, with D unresolved. Germline assignment: CDR1 SGHRS and CDR2 YFSETQ. This CDR3 region has 14 residues. V was cut by 0 bases and J by 4 bases, with 10 bases left in between. CDR3 sequence (DNA): TGCGCCAGCAGCTTGGAACCAGGTCGCTATGGCTACACCTTC. Translation gives CASSLEPGRYGYTF.

The count of this clonotype is one. This rearrangement joins TRBV12-3 or TRBV12-4 to TRBJ2-5; 13 bases agree with TRBD2. V lost 2 bases, J lost 11 bases, and 11 bases stayed unmatched. The CDR3 sequence is 16 residues long. DNA of the CDR3: TGTGCCAGCAGTTTATTCACTAGCGGGGGGGCGGGAGAGCAGTACTTC. This translates into CASSLFTSGGAGEQYF.

There are a few counts of this clonotype. The rearrangement links TRBV6-5 to TRBJ1-5; maybe TRBD1 (5 bases). Germline assignment: CDR1 MNHEY and CDR2 SVGAGI. Trimming stripped 8 bases from V and 5 bases from J, with 13 bases between. CDR3 length: 13 residues. The CDR3 DNA reads TGTGCCAGCGGGGCAGGGTATGATCAGCCCCAGCATTTT. Its translation is CASGAGYDQPQHF.

The CDR3, as DNA: TGTGCCAGCAGCCAGGACAGCACGAACACCGGGGAGCTGTTTTTT. Its protein product is CASSQDSTNTGELFF. V is TRBV5-5 and J is TRBJ2-2, with D perhaps TRBD1 (6 bases). V was trimmed by 4 bases and J by 0 bases, leaving 10 bases between them. This CDR3 spans 15 amino acids. The germline V gene encodes CDR1 SGHKS and CDR2 YYEKEE (reference sequence).